A selection of T cell receptor beta chains follows, all from one sample in a study of cytomegalovirus exposure and HLA in healthy donors. This table comes from immunoSEQ multiplex PCR, and its TCRdb copy is limited to in-frame clones, with some not included. Of 210,000 or so clones in the sample, around 80% were seen once. Sequenced material: PBMCs. The receptors here all came from an older woman in good health and CMV-seropositive. Each CDR3 is given with its conserved first and last residue. A D gene is named only where the DNA matches it firmly. The listing skips clone size in some rows; elsewhere it reads once, few, many or a size class.

CDR3aa: CASSGQGEGHTDTQYF
CDR3nt: TGTGCCAGCAGTGGACAGGGGGAAGGACACACAGATACGCAGTATTTT
v_gene: TRBV28
abundance: -
d_gene: TRBD1
j_gene: TRBJ2-3

CDR3aa: CASSPGGGQETQYF
CDR3nt: TGCGCCAGCAGCCCAGGCGGGGGCCAAGAGACCCAGTACTTC
v_gene: TRBV5-1
abundance: -
d_gene: TRBD2
j_gene: TRBJ2-5

CDR3aa: CAGSQDRGSGSTGELFF
CDR3nt: TGCGCCGGCAGCCAAGACCGGGGTAGCGGGAGTACCGGGGAGCTGTTTTTT
v_gene: TRBV4-1
abundance: -
d_gene: TRBD2
j_gene: TRBJ2-2

CDR3aa: CASSFGPRGLDYGYTF
CDR3nt: TGCGCCAGCAGCTTCGGTCCTCGCGGCCTCGATTATGGCTACACCTTC
v_gene: TRBV5-1
abundance: -
d_gene: -
j_gene: TRBJ1-2

CDR3aa: CAWRTRGNEKLFF
CDR3nt: TGTGCCTGGAGGACCAGGGGTAATGAAAAACTGTTTTTT
v_gene: TRBV30
abundance: -
d_gene: -
j_gene: TRBJ1-4

CDR3aa: CASSLGGPTDYEQYF
CDR3nt: TGCGCCAGCAGCCTCGGCGGGCCGACGGACTACGAGCAGTACTTC
v_gene: TRBV5-1
abundance: once
d_gene: -
j_gene: TRBJ2-7

CDR3aa: CASSFAGQGTEAFF
CDR3nt: TGTGCCAGCAGCTTCGCGGGACAGGGAACTGAAGCTTTCTTT
v_gene: TRBV7-9
abundance: -
d_gene: TRBD1
j_gene: TRBJ1-1

CDR3aa: CASSLGRAADTQYF
CDR3nt: TGTGCCAGCAGCCTCGGGAGGGCCGCGGATACGCAGTATTTT
v_gene: TRBV6-5
abundance: -
d_gene: TRBD2
j_gene: TRBJ2-3

CDR3aa: CASSPIPGLAVGTDTQYF
CDR3nt: TGTGCCAGCAGCCCCATCCCAGGACTAGCGGTTGGCACAGATACGCAGTATTTT
v_gene: TRBV5-5
abundance: -
d_gene: TRBD2
j_gene: TRBJ2-3

CDR3aa: CASSSPPGVGANVLTF
CDR3nt: TGTGCCAGCAGCTCCCCCCCGGGGGTTGGGGCCAACGTCCTGACTTTC
v_gene: TRBV7-9
abundance: -
d_gene: -
j_gene: TRBJ2-6

CDR3aa: CASTEGGGDSPLHF
CDR3nt: TGTGCCAGCACCGAAGGGGGAGGGGATTCACCCCTCCACTTT
v_gene: TRBV6-1
abundance: -
d_gene: -
j_gene: TRBJ1-6

CDR3aa: CASTRTRARAEAFF
CDR3nt: TGTGCCAGTACAAGGACGCGGGCACGCGCTGAAGCTTTCTTT
v_gene: TRBV19
abundance: -
d_gene: -
j_gene: TRBJ1-1

CDR3aa: CASSASYEQYF
CDR3nt: TGTGCCAGCAGCGCATCCTACGAGCAGTACTTC
v_gene: TRBV7-8
abundance: -
d_gene: -
j_gene: TRBJ2-7

CDR3aa: CASSVGGQPYNEQFF
CDR3nt: TGTGCCAGCAGCGTAGGAGGGCAGCCCTACAATGAGCAGTTCTTC
v_gene: TRBV9
abundance: few
d_gene: -
j_gene: TRBJ2-1

CDR3aa: CASSLGFGLADYNEQFF
CDR3nt: TGTGCCAGCAGCTTAGGGTTCGGCCTAGCGGACTACAATGAGCAGTTCTTC
v_gene: TRBV13
abundance: -
d_gene: TRBD2
j_gene: TRBJ2-1

CDR3aa: CASRAPTGTGGYTF
CDR3nt: TGTGCCAGCCGAGCCCCGACTGGAACGGGGGGCTACACCTTC
v_gene: TRBV6-5
abundance: once
d_gene: -
j_gene: TRBJ1-2

CDR3aa: CASSLKTGSSYEQYF
CDR3nt: TGTGCCAGCAGCCTAAAGACAGGTTCCTCCTACGAGCAGTACTTC
v_gene: TRBV11-3
abundance: few
d_gene: -
j_gene: TRBJ2-7

CDR3aa: CASSASRFNGRSGHEQFF
CDR3nt: TGCGCCAGCAGCGCATCGAGATTCAACGGGAGGAGTGGCCATGAGCAGTTCTTC
v_gene: TRBV4-1
abundance: -
d_gene: TRBD2
j_gene: TRBJ2-1

CDR3aa: CASSQEQGGNSPLHF
CDR3nt: TGCGCCAGCAGCCAAGAACAGGGTGGGAATTCACCCCTCCACTTT
v_gene: TRBV4-3
abundance: -
d_gene: -
j_gene: TRBJ1-6

CDR3aa: CASSPPRAGENTEAFF
CDR3nt: TGCGCCAGCAGCCCACCAAGGGCGGGGGAGAACACTGAAGCTTTCTTT
v_gene: TRBV5-1
abundance: -
d_gene: -
j_gene: TRBJ1-1

CDR3aa: CASRPLPSGLAEYNEQFF
CDR3nt: TGTGCCAGCAGACCACTCCCATCCGGACTAGCGGAGTACAATGAGCAGTTCTTC
v_gene: TRBV27
abundance: -
d_gene: TRBD2
j_gene: TRBJ2-1

CDR3aa: CASSLELAGGLEQFF
CDR3nt: TGTGCCAGCAGCTTGGAACTAGCGGGAGGGCTCGAGCAGTTCTTC
v_gene: TRBV5-4
abundance: -
d_gene: TRBD2
j_gene: TRBJ2-1

CDR3aa: CASSVAGQGITDTQYF
CDR3nt: TGTGCCAGCAGCGTTGCCGGACAGGGGATCACAGATACGCAGTATTTT
v_gene: TRBV9
abundance: -
d_gene: TRBD1
j_gene: TRBJ2-3

CDR3aa: CASSIFPAGDTGEQYF
CDR3nt: TGTGCCAGTAGTATTTTCCCTGCCGGGGATACGGGCGAGCAGTACTTC
v_gene: TRBV19
abundance: -
d_gene: -
j_gene: TRBJ2-7

CDR3aa: CASSGESGGRETQYF
CDR3nt: TGTGCCAGCAGCGGAGAATCGGGGGGAAGGGAGACCCAGTACTTC
v_gene: TRBV7-2
abundance: -
d_gene: TRBD2
j_gene: TRBJ2-5

CDR3aa: CASSPGQGPASGANVLTF
CDR3nt: TGCGCCAGCAGCCCCGGACAGGGGCCAGCTTCTGGGGCCAACGTCCTGACTTTC
v_gene: TRBV4-1
abundance: -
d_gene: TRBD1
j_gene: TRBJ2-6

CDR3aa: CASSRAYEQYF
CDR3nt: TGTGCCAGCAGCCGTGCCTACGAGCAGTACTTC
v_gene: TRBV7-9
abundance: -
d_gene: -
j_gene: TRBJ2-7

CDR3aa: CASSLAPPRGASEQYF
CDR3nt: TGTGCCAGCAGCTTAGCCCCTCCGCGGGGGGCCTCCGAGCAGTACTTC
v_gene: TRBV7-6
abundance: -
d_gene: TRBD2
j_gene: TRBJ2-7

CDR3aa: CATSRDRGYEQYF
CDR3nt: TGTGCCACCAGCAGAGATCGGGGCTACGAGCAGTACTTC
v_gene: TRBV15
abundance: few
d_gene: -
j_gene: TRBJ2-7

CDR3aa: CASRGPTGGGSGANVLTF
CDR3nt: TGTGCCAGCCGGGGGCCGACAGGGGGAGGCTCTGGGGCCAACGTCCTGACTTTC
v_gene: TRBV5-6
abundance: -
d_gene: TRBD1
j_gene: TRBJ2-6

CDR3aa: CASSTDSANYGYTF
CDR3nt: TGTGCCAGTAGTACGGACAGCGCCAACTATGGCTACACCTTC
v_gene: TRBV19
abundance: -
d_gene: -
j_gene: TRBJ1-2

CDR3aa: CASSLAARATNEKLFF
CDR3nt: TGTGCCAGCAGCTTAGCGGCCAGGGCAACTAATGAAAAACTGTTTTTT
v_gene: TRBV7-2
abundance: -
d_gene: -
j_gene: TRBJ1-4

CDR3aa: CASSTSPTRNQETQYF
CDR3nt: TGTGCCAGCAGCACCAGTCCGACTAGAAACCAAGAGACCCAGTACTTC
v_gene: TRBV9
abundance: once
d_gene: -
j_gene: TRBJ2-5

CDR3aa: CASAAGPNTGELFF
CDR3nt: TGTGCCAGCGCAGCAGGGCCCAACACCGGGGAGCTGTTTTTT
v_gene: TRBV6-1
abundance: -
d_gene: -
j_gene: TRBJ2-2

CDR3aa: CSSSLAGGMDTQYF
CDR3nt: TGTTCCAGCAGCTTAGCTGGGGGCATGGATACGCAGTATTTT
v_gene: TRBV7-9
abundance: -
d_gene: -
j_gene: TRBJ2-3

CDR3aa: CSVGRVGTDTQYF
CDR3nt: TGCAGCGTTGGCAGGGTAGGCACAGATACGCAGTATTTT
v_gene: TRBV29-1
abundance: -
d_gene: -
j_gene: TRBJ2-3

CDR3aa: CASSRQEAGTYNEQFF
CDR3nt: TGTGCCAGCAGCCGGCAAGAAGCGGGAACCTACAATGAGCAGTTCTTC
v_gene: TRBV7-9
abundance: -
d_gene: TRBD2
j_gene: TRBJ2-1

CDR3aa: CASSFQQGEGETQYF
CDR3nt: TGTGCCAGCAGCTTCCAACAGGGGGAGGGGGAGACCCAGTACTTC
v_gene: TRBV7-2
abundance: -
d_gene: -
j_gene: TRBJ2-5

CDR3aa: CASSLDQGSADTQYF
CDR3nt: TGTGCCAGCAGCTTGGATCAGGGTTCTGCAGATACGCAGTATTTT
v_gene: TRBV5-4
abundance: few
d_gene: -
j_gene: TRBJ2-3

CDR3aa: CAWSRTDGNTIYF
CDR3nt: TGTGCCTGGAGTAGGACAGATGGAAACACCATATATTTT
v_gene: TRBV30
abundance: -
d_gene: -
j_gene: TRBJ1-3